What follows is one T cell receptor (beta chain) and its context. These data originate in a study of T-cell memory formation after mild COVID-19. Per germline, CDR1 MNHEY and CDR2 SVGEGT. Deletions cut 6 bases from V and 4 bases from J, with 9 bases between. The CDR3 is 12 amino acids. In TCRdb, the 5' RACE reads were re-called with MiXCR into one record per CDR3 protein. The sample has 190,000 or so distinct CDR3 sequences, roughly 10% seen once. The J gene is TRBJ1-1, the V gene TRBV6-2 or TRBV6-3; no clear D. The specimen sequenced was PBMCs or a T cell subset sorted from them (not recorded which). This TCR derives from a man younger than 35 who had mild COVID-19 (a few samples of this study predate the infection). Cell type and time point are not known. The CDR3 DNA sequence: TGTGCCAGCAGCCCAATGACCACTGAAGCTTTCTTT. Translating it yields CASSPMTTEAFF.